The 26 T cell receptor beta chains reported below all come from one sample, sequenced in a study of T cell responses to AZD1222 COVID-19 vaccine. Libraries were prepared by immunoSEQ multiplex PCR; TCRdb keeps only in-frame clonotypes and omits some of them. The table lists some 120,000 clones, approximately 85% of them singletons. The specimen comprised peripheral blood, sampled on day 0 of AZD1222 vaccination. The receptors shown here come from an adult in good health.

DNA of the CDR3: TGTGCCAGCCTCAGTGGACAGGGGGCAACTGAAGCTTTCTTT. This sequence encodes CASLSGQGATEAFF. The rearrangement uses TRBV6-5 and TRBJ1-1; 11 nucleotides line up with TRBD1. Trimming at V came to 8 bases and at J to 5 bases, leaving 7 bases not matched to a gene. CDR1 and CDR2 from the germline V gene are MNHEY and SVGAGI. The CDR3 is 14 residues long.

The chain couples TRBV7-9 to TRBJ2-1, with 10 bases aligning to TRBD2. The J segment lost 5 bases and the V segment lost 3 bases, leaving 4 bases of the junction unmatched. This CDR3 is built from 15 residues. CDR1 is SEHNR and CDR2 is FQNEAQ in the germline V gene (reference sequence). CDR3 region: CASSFRTSGHNEQFF. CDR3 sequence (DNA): TGTGCCAGCAGCTTTCGGACTAGCGGACACAATGAGCAGTTCTTC. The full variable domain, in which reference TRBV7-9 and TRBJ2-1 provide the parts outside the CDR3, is DTGVSQNPRHKITKRGQNVTFRCDPISEHNRLYWYRQTLGQGPEFLTYFQNEAQLEKSRLLSDRFSAERPKGSFSTLEIQRTEQGDSAMYLCASSFRTSGHNEQFFGPGTRLTVL.

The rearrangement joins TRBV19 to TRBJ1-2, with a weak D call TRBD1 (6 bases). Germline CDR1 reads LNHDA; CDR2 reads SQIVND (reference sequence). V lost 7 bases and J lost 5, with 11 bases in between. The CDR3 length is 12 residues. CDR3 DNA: TGTGCCAGTAACATGGACAGTTATGGCTACACCTTC. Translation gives CASNMDSYGYTF.

CDR3 amino acids: CASRRAGVRMAETQYF. The CDR3 coding sequence is TGTGCCAGCAGACGGGCGGGAGTAAGAATGGCGGAGACCCAGTACTTC. The gene calls are TRBV5-4 and TRBJ2-5, with TRBD2 matching 7 bases. With 5 bases clipped from V and 5 bases from J, the junction kept 15 bases outside the gene matches. The CDR3 runs 16 residues. Per the germline V gene, CDR1 is SGHNT and CDR2 is YYREEE (reference sequence).

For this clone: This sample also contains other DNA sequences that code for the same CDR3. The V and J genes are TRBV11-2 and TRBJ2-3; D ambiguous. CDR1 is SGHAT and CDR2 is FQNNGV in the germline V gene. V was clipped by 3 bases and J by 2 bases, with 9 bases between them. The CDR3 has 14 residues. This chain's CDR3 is CASSFSGPTDTQYF. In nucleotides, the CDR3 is TGTGCCAGCAGCTTTTCCGGTCCCACAGATACGCAGTATTTT. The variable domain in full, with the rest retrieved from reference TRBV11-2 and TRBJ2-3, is EAGVAQSPRYKIIEKRQSVAFWCNPISGHATLYWYQQILGQGPKLLIQFQNNGVVDDSQLPKDRFSAERLKGVDSTLKIQPAKLEDSAVYLCASSFSGPTDTQYFGPGTRLTVL.

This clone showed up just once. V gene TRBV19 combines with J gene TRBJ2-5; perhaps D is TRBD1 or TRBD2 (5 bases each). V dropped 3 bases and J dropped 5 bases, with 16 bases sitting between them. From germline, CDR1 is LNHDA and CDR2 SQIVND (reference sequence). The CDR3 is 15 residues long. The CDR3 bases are TGTGCCAGTAGTATCCCCGCGAGGGGTGGTGAGACCCAGTACTTC. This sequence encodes CASSIPARGGETQYF.

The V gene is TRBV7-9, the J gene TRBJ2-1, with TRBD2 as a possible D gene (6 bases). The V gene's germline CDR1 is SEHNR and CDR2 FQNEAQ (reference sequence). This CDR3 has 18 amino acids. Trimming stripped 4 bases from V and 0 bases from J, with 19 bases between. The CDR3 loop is CASSSVGGAVASYNEQFF. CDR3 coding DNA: TGTGCCAGCAGCTCAGTGGGGGGAGCTGTCGCCTCCTACAATGAGCAGTTCTTC.

This chain's CDR3 is CASSQALDTGELFF. The CDR3 DNA reads as TGTGCCAGCAGCCAAGCCTTGGACACCGGGGAGCTGTTTTTT. The gene calls are TRBV3-1 (or the pseudogene TRBV3-2) and TRBJ2-2; D unresolved. The CDR3 is 14 amino acids. Germline V lookup: CDR1 LGHDT, CDR2 YNNKEL (reference sequence). V was cut by 1 base and J by 3 bases, with 6 bases left in between.

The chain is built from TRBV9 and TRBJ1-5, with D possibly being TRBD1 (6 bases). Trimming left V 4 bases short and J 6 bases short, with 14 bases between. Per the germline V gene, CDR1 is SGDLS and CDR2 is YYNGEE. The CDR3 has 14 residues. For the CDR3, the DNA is TGTGCCAGCAGCCCCTCGGGGGGCGCTCAGCCCCAGCATTTT. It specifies CASSPSGGAQPQHF.

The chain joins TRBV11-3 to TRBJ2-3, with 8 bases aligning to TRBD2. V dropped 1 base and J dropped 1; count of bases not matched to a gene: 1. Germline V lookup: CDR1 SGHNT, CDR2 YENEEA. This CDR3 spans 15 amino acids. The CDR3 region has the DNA TGTGCCAGCAGCTTAGTGACTAGCGGCACAGATACGCAGTATTTT. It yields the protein CASSLVTSGTDTQYF.

The CDR3 DNA follows: TGTGCCAGCAGTGTAGATCAGGGTATCCCCTACGAGCAGTACTTC. This gives the protein CASSVDQGIPYEQYF. V is TRBV2 and J is TRBJ2-7; maybe TRBD1 (5 bases). The CDR3 sequence is 15 residues long. V lost 4 bases and J lost 2, with 15 bases in between. Germline-derived CDR1 and CDR2 are SNHLY and FYNNEI.

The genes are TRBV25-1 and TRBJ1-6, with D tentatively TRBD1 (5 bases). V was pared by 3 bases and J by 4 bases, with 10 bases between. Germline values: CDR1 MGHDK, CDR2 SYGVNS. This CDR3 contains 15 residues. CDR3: CASSEQGRYNSPLHF. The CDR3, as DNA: TGTGCCAGCAGTGAGCAGGGACGGTATAATTCACCCCTCCACTTT.

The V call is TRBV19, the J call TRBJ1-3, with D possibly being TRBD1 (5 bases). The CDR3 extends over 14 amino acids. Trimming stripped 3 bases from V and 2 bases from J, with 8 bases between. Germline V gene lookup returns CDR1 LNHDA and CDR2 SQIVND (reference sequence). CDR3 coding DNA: TGTGCCAGTAGTATCAGGGAGGCTGGAAACACCATATATTTT. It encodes CASSIREAGNTIYF.

The CDR3 bases are TGTGCCGGTGGGCGGGATCCGAACACTGAAGCTTTCTTT. Translating it yields CAGGRDPNTEAFF. The rearrangement joins TRBV24-1 to TRBJ1-1; the D is unclear. The CDR3 totals 13 residues. Germline lookup yields CDR1 KGHDR and CDR2 SFDVKD. The germline V and J ends were trimmed by 12 bases and 1 base, with 14 bases remaining between them.

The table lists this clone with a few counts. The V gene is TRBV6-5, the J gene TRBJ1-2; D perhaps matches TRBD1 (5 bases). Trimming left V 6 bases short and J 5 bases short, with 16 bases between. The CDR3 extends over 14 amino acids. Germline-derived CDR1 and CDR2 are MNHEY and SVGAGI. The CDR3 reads CASRLTTEGYGYTF. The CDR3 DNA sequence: TGTGCCAGCAGATTGACGACAGAAGGGTATGGCTACACCTTC.

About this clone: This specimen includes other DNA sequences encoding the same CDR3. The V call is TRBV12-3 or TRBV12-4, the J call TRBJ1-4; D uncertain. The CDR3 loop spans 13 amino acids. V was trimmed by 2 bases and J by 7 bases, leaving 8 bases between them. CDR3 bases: TGTGCCAGCAGTTTATTACTGGGTGAAAAACTGTTTTTT. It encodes CASSLLLGEKLFF.

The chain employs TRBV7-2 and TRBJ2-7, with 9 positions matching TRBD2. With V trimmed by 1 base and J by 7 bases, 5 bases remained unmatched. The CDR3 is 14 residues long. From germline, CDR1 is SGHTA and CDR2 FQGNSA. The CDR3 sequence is CASSLGSGRLEQYF. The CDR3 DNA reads TGTGCCAGCAGCTTAGGGAGCGGGAGGTTAGAGCAGTACTTC.

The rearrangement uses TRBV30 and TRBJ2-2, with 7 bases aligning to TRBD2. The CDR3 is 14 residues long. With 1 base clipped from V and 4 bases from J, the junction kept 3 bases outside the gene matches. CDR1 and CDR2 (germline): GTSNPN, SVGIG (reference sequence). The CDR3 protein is CAWSGGRGTGELFF. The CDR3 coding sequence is TGTGCCTGGAGTGGAGGGAGGGGCACCGGGGAGCTGTTTTTT.

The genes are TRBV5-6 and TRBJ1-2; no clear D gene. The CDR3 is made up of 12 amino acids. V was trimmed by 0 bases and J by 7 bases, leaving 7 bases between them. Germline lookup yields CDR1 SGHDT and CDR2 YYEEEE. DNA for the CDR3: TGTGCCAGCAGCTTGGGGGCCCGTGGCTACACCTTC. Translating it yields CASSLGARGYTF.

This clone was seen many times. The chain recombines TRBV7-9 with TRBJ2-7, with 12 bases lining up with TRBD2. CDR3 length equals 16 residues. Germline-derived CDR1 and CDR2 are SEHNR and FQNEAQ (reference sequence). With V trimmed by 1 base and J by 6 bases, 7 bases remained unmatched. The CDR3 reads CASSLGLSSGGGEQYF. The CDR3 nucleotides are TGTGCCAGCAGCTTAGGGTTATCTAGCGGGGGGGGCGAGCAGTACTTC.

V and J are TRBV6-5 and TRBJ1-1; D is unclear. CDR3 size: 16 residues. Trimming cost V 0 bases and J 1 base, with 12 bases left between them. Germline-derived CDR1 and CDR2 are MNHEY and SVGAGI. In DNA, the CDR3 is TGTGCCAGCAGTTACTCGTTCGGAATGGGGAACACTGAAGCTTTCTTT. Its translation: CASSYSFGMGNTEAFF.

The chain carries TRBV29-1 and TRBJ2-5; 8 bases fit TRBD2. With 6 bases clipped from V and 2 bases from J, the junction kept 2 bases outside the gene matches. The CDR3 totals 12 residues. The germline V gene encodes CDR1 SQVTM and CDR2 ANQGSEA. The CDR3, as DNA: TGCAGCGTCCAGCGGGGGCAAGAGACCCAGTACTTC. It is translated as CSVQRGQETQYF.

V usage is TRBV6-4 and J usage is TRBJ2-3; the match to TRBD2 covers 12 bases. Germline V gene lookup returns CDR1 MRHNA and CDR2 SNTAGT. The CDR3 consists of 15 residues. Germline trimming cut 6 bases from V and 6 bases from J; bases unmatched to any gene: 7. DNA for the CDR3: TGTGCCAGCAGCCCGACTAGCGGGGGCCTCGATACGCAGTATTTT. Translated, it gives CASSPTSGGLDTQYF.

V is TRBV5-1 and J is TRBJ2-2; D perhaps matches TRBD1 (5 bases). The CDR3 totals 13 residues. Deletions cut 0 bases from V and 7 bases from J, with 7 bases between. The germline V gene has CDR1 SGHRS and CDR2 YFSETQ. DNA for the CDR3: TGCGCCAGCAGCTTGGCTCAGGGCGGGGAGCTGTTTTTT. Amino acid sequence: CASSLAQGGELFF.

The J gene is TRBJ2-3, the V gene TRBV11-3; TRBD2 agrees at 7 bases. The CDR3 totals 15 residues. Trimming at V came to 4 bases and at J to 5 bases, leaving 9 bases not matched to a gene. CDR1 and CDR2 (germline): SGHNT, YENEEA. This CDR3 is CASSSLRRELDTQYF. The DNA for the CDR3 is TGTGCCAGCAGCTCCCTCCGGCGGGAGTTAGATACGCAGTATTTT.

CDR3: CAGRAGDEQFF. The DNA of the CDR3 is TGTGCCGGGAGGGCGGGCGATGAGCAGTTCTTC. This sequence joins TRBV6-5 and TRBJ2-1; 7 nucleotides match TRBD2. The CDR3 has 11 amino acids. Germline V lookup: CDR1 MNHEY, CDR2 SVGAGI. V trimming: 11 bases; J trimming: 8 bases; junction bases outside the gene matches: 6.